This T cell receptor beta chain was recovered during a study of T cell repertoires in cytomegalovirus infection. Study findings and constraints: The study found HLA-C-restricted CMV-specific TCR beta clonotypes dominating the ex vivo response. Based on cumulative public TCR beta family frequency, carriers of CMV plus the relevant HLA were identified.

Only a few counts were recorded for this clonotype. What it recognizes is unknown. From the reads, TCRdb called clonotypes with MiXCR, one entry per CDR3 protein. The sample comprises approximately 190,000 distinct CDR3 sequences, approximately 30% of which are singletons, and roughly 29% rests with the top ten. V was pared by 8 bases and J by 7 bases, with 15 bases between. Germline CDR1 and CDR2: SNHLY and FYNNEI. This CDR3 is 14 amino acids long. The clonotype originates from a human donor in good health (CMV status not recorded). Some clones in this sample may be carry-over from other donors' samples. The sequenced sample was PBMCs. The chain has TRBV2 and TRBJ1-6; D call uncertain. Written as DNA, the CDR3 is TGTGCCAGCCGAGTGTCGGGCGCGAATTCACCCCTCCACTTT. Amino acid sequence: CASRVSGANSPLHF.